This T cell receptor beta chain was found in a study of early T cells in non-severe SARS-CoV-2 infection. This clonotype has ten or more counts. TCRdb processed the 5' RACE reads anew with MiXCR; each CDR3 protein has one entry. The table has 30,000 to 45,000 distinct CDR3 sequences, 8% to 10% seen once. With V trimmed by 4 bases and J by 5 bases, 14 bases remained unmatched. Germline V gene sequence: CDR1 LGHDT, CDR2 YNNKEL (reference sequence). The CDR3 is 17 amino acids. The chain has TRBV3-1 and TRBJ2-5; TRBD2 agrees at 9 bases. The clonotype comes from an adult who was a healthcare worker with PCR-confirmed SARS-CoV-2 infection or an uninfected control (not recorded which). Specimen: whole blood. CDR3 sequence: CASSPGSPGLAFETQYF. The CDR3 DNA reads TGTGCCAGCAGCCCAGGATCCCCGGGACTAGCTTTCGAGACCCAGTACTTC.